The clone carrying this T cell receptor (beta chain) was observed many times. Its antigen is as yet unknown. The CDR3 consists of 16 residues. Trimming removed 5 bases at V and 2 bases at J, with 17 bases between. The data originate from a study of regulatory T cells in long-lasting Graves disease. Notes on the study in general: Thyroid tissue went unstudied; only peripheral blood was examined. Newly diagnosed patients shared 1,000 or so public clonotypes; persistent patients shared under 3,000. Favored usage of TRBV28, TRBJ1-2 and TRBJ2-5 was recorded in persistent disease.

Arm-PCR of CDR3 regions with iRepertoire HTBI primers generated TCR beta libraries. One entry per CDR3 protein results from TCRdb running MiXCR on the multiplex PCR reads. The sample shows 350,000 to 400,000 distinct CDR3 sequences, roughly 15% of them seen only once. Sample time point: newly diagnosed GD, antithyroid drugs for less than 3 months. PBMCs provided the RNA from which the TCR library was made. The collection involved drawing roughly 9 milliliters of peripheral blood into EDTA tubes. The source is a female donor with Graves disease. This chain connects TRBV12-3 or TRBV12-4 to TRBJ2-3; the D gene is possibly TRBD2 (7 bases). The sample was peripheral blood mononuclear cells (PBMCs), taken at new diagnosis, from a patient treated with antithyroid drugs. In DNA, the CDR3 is TGTGCCAGCAGTGGGGACCGGGGGGACAACACAGATACGCAGTATTTT. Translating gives CASSGDRGDNTDTQYF.